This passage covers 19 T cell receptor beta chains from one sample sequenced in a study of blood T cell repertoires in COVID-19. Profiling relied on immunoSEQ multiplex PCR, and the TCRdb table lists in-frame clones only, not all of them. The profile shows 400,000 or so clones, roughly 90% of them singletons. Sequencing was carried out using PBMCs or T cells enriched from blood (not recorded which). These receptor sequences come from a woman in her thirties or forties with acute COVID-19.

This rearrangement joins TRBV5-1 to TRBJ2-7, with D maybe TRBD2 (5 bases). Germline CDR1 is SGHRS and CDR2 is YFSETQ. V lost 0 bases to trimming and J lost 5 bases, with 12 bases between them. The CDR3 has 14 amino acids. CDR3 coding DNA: TGCGCCAGCAGCTTGGGCCTGGAGGCCAACGAGCAGTACTTC. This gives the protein CASSLGLEANEQYF.

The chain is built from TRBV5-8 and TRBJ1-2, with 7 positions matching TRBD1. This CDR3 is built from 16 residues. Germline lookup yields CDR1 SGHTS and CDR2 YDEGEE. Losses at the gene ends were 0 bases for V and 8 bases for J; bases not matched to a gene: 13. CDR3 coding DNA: TGTGCCAGCAGCTTGGAGACTGAGGTTACCAGGGGGGGCTACACCTTC. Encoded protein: CASSLETEVTRGGYTF.

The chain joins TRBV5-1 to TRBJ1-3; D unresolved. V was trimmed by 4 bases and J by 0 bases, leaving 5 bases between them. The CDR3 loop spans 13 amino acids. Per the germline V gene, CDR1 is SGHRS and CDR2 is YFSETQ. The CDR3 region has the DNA TGCGCCAGCAGCCTCCCCTCTGGAAACACCATATATTTT. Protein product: CASSLPSGNTIYF.

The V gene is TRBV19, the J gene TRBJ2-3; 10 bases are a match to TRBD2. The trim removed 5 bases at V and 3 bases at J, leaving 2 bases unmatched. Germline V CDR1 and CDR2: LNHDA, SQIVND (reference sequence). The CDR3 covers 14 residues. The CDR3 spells CASSRSGGTDTQYF. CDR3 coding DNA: TGTGCCAGTAGTCGTAGCGGGGGGACAGATACGCAGTATTTT.

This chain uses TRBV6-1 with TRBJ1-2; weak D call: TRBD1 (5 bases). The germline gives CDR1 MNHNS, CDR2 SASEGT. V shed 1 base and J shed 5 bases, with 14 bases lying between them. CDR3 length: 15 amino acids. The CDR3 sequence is CASSEEGSASYGYTF. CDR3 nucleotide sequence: TGTGCCAGCAGTGAAGAGGGGTCAGCCTCTTATGGCTACACCTTC.

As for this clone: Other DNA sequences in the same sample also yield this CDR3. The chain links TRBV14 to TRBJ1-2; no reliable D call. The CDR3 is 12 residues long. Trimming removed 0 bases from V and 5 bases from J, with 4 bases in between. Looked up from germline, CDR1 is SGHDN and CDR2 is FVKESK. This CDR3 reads CASSQDPYGYTF. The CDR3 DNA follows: TGTGCCAGCAGCCAAGACCCGTATGGCTACACCTTC.

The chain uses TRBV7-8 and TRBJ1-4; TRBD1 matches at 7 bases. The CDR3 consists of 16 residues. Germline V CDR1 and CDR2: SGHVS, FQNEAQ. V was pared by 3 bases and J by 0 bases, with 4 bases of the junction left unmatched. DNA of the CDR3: TGTGCCAGCAGCTTTGGACAGGTGACAACTAATGAAAAACTGTTTTTT. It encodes CASSFGQVTTNEKLFF.

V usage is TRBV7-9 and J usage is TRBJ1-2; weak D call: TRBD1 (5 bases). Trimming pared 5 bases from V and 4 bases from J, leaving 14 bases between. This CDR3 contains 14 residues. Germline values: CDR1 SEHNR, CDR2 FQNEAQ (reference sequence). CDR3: CASSPDRAGYGYTF. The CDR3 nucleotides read TGTGCCAGCAGCCCTGACAGAGCTGGCTATGGCTACACCTTC.

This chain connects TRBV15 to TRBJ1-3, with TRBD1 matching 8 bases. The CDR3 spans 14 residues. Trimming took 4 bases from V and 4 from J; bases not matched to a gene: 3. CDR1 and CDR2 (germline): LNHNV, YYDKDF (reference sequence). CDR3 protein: CATSNRGEGNTIYF. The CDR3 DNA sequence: TGTGCCACCAGCAACAGGGGGGAAGGAAACACCATATATTTT.

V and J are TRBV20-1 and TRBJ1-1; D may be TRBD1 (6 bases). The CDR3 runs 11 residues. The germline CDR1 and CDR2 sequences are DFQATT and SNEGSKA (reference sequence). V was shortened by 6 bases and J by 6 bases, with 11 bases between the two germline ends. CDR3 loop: CSAGRGAEAFF. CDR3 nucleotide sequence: TGCAGTGCGGGGAGGGGGGCTGAAGCTTTCTTT.

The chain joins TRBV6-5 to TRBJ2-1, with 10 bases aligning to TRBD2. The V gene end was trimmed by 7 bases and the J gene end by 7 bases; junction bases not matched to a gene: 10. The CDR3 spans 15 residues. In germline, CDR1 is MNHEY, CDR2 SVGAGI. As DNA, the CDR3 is TGTGCCAGCACCGTTCCGGGACTAGCGACGAATGAGCAGTTCTTC. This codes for CASTVPGLATNEQFF.

CDR3 amino acids: CASSQQDSGELFF. The CDR3 bases are TGCGCCAGCAGTCAGCAGGATTCCGGGGAGCTGTTTTTT. The chain has TRBV5-1 and TRBJ2-2, with D unresolved. This CDR3 has 13 residues. The V gene's germline CDR1 is SGHRS and CDR2 YFSETQ. The V end was cut by 5 bases, the J end by 6 bases, with 11 bases between.

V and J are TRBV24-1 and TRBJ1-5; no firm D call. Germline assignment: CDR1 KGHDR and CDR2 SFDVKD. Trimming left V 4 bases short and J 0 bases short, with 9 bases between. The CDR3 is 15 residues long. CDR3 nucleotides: TGTGCCACCAGTGACCGAGCCCCTAGCAATCAGCCCCAGCATTTT. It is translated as CATSDRAPSNQPQHF.

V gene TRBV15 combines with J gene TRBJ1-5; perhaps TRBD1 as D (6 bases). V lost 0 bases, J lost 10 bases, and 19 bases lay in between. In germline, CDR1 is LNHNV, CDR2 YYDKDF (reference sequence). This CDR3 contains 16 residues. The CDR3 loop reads CATSRDKSSGVEPQHF. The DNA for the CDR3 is TGTGCCACCAGCAGAGATAAGTCGTCAGGGGTAGAACCCCAGCATTTT.

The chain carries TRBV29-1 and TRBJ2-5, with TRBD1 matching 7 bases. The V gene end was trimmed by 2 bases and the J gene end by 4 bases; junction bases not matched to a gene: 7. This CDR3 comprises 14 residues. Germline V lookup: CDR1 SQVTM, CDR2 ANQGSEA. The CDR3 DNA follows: TGCAGCGTTGAACCACAGGGGCGTCCAGAGACCCAGTACTTC. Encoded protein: CSVEPQGRPETQYF.

CDR3 DNA: TGCGCCAGCAGCTTGCAGGGAGGCCCTAACTATGGCTACACCTTC. Residues: CASSLQGGPNYGYTF. The chain joins TRBV5-1 to TRBJ1-2; a possible D gene is TRBD1 (5 bases). CDR3 length: 15 amino acids. Trimming took off 1 base at V and 0 bases at J, with 10 bases between the two ends. Per germline, CDR1 SGHRS and CDR2 YFSETQ. The full variable domain, in which reference TRBV5-1 and TRBJ1-2 provide the parts outside the CDR3, is KAGVTQTPRYLIKTRGQQVTLSCSPISGHRSVSWYQQTPGQGLQFLFEYFSETQRNKGNFPGRFSGRQFSNSRSEMNVSTLELGDSALYLCASSLQGGPNYGYTFGSGTRLTVV.

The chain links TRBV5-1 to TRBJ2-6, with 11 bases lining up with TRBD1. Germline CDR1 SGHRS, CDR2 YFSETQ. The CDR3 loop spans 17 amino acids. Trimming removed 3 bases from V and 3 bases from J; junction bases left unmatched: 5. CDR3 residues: CASSSDRGLDGANVLTF. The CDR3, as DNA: TGCGCCAGCAGCTCGGACAGGGGGCTGGATGGGGCCAACGTCCTGACTTTC.

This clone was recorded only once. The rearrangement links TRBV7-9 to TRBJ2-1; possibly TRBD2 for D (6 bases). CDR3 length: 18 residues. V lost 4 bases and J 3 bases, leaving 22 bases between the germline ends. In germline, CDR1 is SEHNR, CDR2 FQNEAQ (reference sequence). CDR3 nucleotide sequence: TGTGCCAGCAGCTCATTTCTCACTGGGGACTTCTACTACAATGAGCAGTTCTTC. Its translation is CASSSFLTGDFYYNEQFF.

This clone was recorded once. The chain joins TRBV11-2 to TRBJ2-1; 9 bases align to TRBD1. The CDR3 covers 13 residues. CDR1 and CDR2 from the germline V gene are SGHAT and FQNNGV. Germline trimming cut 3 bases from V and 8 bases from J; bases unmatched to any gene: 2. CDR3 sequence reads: CASSLDRGDEQFF. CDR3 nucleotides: TGTGCCAGCAGCTTGGACAGGGGTGATGAGCAGTTCTTC.